The next 18 T cell receptor beta chains were all read from a single sample in a study of early T cells in non-severe SARS-CoV-2 infection. TCRdb reanalysed the 5' RACE reads using MiXCR and keeps one entry per CDR3 protein. Of 40,000 to 55,000 distinct CDR3 sequences in the sample, 7.7% were seen once. Sequenced: whole blood. The receptors stem from an adult who was a healthcare worker with PCR-confirmed SARS-CoV-2 infection or an uninfected control (not recorded which).

In this sample, this clonotype turned up a few times. V is TRBV7-9 and J is TRBJ2-2; a weak D match, TRBD2 (5 bases). V gave up 8 bases and J gave up 4 bases, with 17 bases separating them. The CDR3 has 15 amino acids. Germline assignment: CDR1 SEHNR and CDR2 FQNEAQ (reference sequence). CDR3 nucleotides: TGTGCCAGCCCCCTCGGGGATGGAATCACCGGGGAGCTGTTTTTT. Amino acid sequence: CASPLGDGITGELFF.

This clonotype has at least ten counts. The J gene is TRBJ1-1, the V gene TRBV20-1; D is possibly TRBD1 (5 bases). Germline CDR1 and CDR2: DFQATT and SNEGSKA (reference sequence). There are 14 residues in the CDR3. Trimming removed 3 bases at V and 7 bases at J, with 18 bases between. The CDR3 nucleotides read TGCAGTGCTAGTCAATACGCAGCCGGGGGTGAAGCTTTCTTT. It codes for CSASQYAAGGEAFF.

This clonotype was detected a few times. J is TRBJ2-7 and V is TRBV5-1; TRBD1 or TRBD2 may be the D gene (5 bases each). Trimming took off 4 bases at V and 2 bases at J, with 10 bases between the two ends. Germline CDR1 reads SGHRS; CDR2 reads YFSETQ. This CDR3 is 13 amino acids long. The CDR3 coding sequence is TGCGCCAGCAGCCATGGGACGGCCTACGAGCAGTACTTC. Translating it yields CASSHGTAYEQYF.

The V gene is TRBV6-1, the J gene TRBJ2-5; 8 positions match TRBD1. The trim removed 4 bases at V and 2 bases at J, leaving 6 bases unmatched. Per germline, CDR1 MNHNS and CDR2 SASEGT. The CDR3 is made up of 15 amino acids. Here the CDR3 DNA reads TGTGCCAGCAGTGGGGGACAGGTCAAACAAGAGACCCAGTACTTC. Its translation: CASSGGQVKQETQYF.

This clonotype came up many times. CDR3 sequence (DNA): TGCAGTGCTAAACCCGGGGGGAGCTCCTACAATGAGCAGTTCTTC. Translation: CSAKPGGSSYNEQFF. This chain uses TRBV20-1 with TRBJ2-1, with 7 bases fitting TRBD2. V shed 4 bases, J shed 0 bases, and the junction held 6 bases outside the gene matches. The CDR3 is 15 amino acids. Germline CDR1 reads DFQATT; CDR2 reads SNEGSKA (reference sequence).

The genes are TRBV11-2 and TRBJ1-2; D uncertain. The CDR3 covers 15 residues. V lost 2 bases and J lost 1, with 11 bases in between. The germline gives CDR1 SGHAT, CDR2 FQNNGV. CDR3 region: CASSLNRADNYGYTF. In nucleotides, the CDR3 is TGTGCCAGCAGCTTAAATAGGGCGGATAACTATGGCTACACCTTC.

The chain couples TRBV20-1 to TRBJ2-1; 15 bases map to TRBD2. The CDR3 length is 18 residues. In germline, CDR1 is DFQATT, CDR2 SNEGSKA (reference sequence). The trim removed 5 bases at V and 0 bases at J, leaving 8 bases unmatched. The CDR3 bases are TGCAGTGCTGACGGGACTAGCGGGGGGACGAGCTCCTACAATGAGCAGTTCTTC. Its protein product is CSADGTSGGTSSYNEQFF.

Many counts were recorded for this clonotype. The chain is built from TRBV20-1 and TRBJ1-2, with D tentatively TRBD1 (5 bases). The germline V gene has CDR1 DFQATT and CDR2 SNEGSKA (reference sequence). This CDR3 has 13 amino acids. The V end lost 3 bases, the J end lost 4 bases, and 12 bases lay between the germline ends. The CDR3 sequence is CSASPQGPYGYTF. CDR3 nucleotides: TGCAGTGCTAGCCCCCAGGGACCCTATGGCTACACCTTC.

This clonotype was recorded at least ten times. This chain uses TRBV28 with TRBJ2-2; D is ambiguous. V lost 7 bases and J lost 1, with 7 bases in between. Germline values: CDR1 MDHEN, CDR2 SYDVKM. The CDR3 sequence is 13 residues long. CDR3 loop: CASNDKNTGELFF. The DNA for the CDR3 is TGTGCCAGCAATGACAAGAACACCGGGGAGCTGTTTTTT.

This clonotype has ten or more counts. The chain is built from TRBV2 and TRBJ2-1, with TRBD2 identical over 9 bases. This CDR3 spans 13 amino acids. J gave up 7 bases and V 6 bases, and 4 bases lay outside the gene matches. Germline CDR1 SNHLY, CDR2 FYNNEI. The CDR3 DNA reads TGTGCCAGCAGCGCGGGGGGGCTGAATGAGCAGTTCTTC. Its protein product is CASSAGGLNEQFF.

This clonotype was detected ten times or more. The rearrangement joins TRBV10-3 to TRBJ1-1; D is uncertain. Germline CDR1 ENHRY, CDR2 SYGVKD. V was cut by 0 bases and J by 5 bases, with 7 bases left in between. The CDR3 runs 13 residues. The CDR3 bases are TGTGCCATCAGTGAGTCGACCCGGACTGAAGCTTTCTTT. Translation: CAISESTRTEAFF.

The sample holds many counts of this clonotype. The chain employs TRBV29-1 and TRBJ1-1; D unresolved. This CDR3 contains 10 residues. The ends were cut back, 7 bases at V and 11 bases at J, with 14 bases in the middle. Germline V gene data show CDR1 as SQVTM and CDR2 as ANQGSEA. The CDR3 protein is CSADEWVAFF. The CDR3 DNA reads TGCAGCGCCGACGAGTGGGTGGCTTTCTTT. Supplemented by reference TRBV29-1 and TRBJ1-1, the full variable domain reads SAVISQKPSRDICQRGTSLTIQCQVDSQVTMMFWYRQQPGQSLTLIATANQGSEATYESGFVIDKFPISRPNLTFSTLTVSNMSPEDSSIYLCSADEWVAFFGQGTRLTVV.

This clonotype has ten or more counts. The chain joins TRBV7-9 to TRBJ2-2; perhaps TRBD2 as D (6 bases). The germline V and J ends were trimmed by 2 bases and 1 base, with 11 bases remaining between them. Per the germline V gene, CDR1 is SEHNR and CDR2 is FQNEAQ (reference sequence). The CDR3 is 16 amino acids. For the CDR3, the DNA is TGTGCCAGCAGCTTAAGGTTTAGCGGGAACACCGGGGAGCTGTTTTTT. It specifies CASSLRFSGNTGELFF.

This clonotype was seen at least ten times. The J gene is TRBJ2-7, the V gene TRBV12-3 or TRBV12-4, with D hard to call. CDR3 length: 15 residues. V was pared by 5 bases and J by 2 bases, with 16 bases between. The CDR3 here is CASSHTLTSTYEQYF. The DNA of the CDR3 is TGTGCCAGCAGTCATACCCTAACCTCCACCTACGAGCAGTACTTC.

This clonotype was picked up a small number of times. The J gene is TRBJ2-3, the V gene TRBV11-2, with 13 positions matching TRBD2. The CDR3 is 15 residues long. Germline CDR1 reads SGHAT; CDR2 reads FQNNGV. J gave up 7 bases and V 6 bases, and 7 bases lay outside the gene matches. The CDR3 DNA reads as TGTGCCAGCAGTCCGACTAGCGGGGGGCTTCATACGCAGTATTTT. This gives the protein CASSPTSGGLHTQYF.

The rearrangement uses TRBV20-1 and TRBJ2-1, with 7 bases fitting TRBD1. The CDR3 runs to 14 residues. Germline lookup yields CDR1 DFQATT and CDR2 SNEGSKA (reference sequence). V was pared by 0 bases and J by 7 bases, with 6 bases of the junction left unmatched. The CDR3 coding sequence is TGCAGTGCTAGAGAGCGGACAGGTGGGAATGAGCAGTTCTTC. The encoded protein is CSARERTGGNEQFF.

This clonotype has just a few counts. The gene calls are TRBV30 and TRBJ2-5; D gene uncertain. Per the germline V gene, CDR1 is GTSNPN and CDR2 is SVGIG (reference sequence). CDR3 length equals 13 residues. V was shortened by 0 bases and J by 5 bases, with 10 bases between the two germline ends. CDR3 sequence: CAWSVRIRETQYF. DNA for the CDR3: TGTGCCTGGAGTGTAAGGATTCGGGAGACCCAGTACTTC.

The V gene is TRBV6-1, the J gene TRBJ2-5, with 11 bases lining up with TRBD2. V shed 4 bases, J shed 5 bases, and the junction held 9 bases outside the gene matches. Germline CDR1 is MNHNS and CDR2 is SASEGT. The CDR3 has 16 residues. The CDR3 DNA reads as TGTGCCAGCAGTGTTGAGACTAGCGGGGTCGGGGAGACCCAGTACTTC. Its protein is CASSVETSGVGETQYF.